One sample yielded the 9 T cell receptor beta chains listed below, sequenced in a study of T cell responses to AZD1222 COVID-19 vaccine (dated by TCRdb to about 2021). This specimen's time point label, per the study, means: baseline before first vaccination. The library was produced with the immunoSEQ multiplex PCR assay. The source is immuneACCESS, and TCRdb retained only in-frame sequences with V and J called. Part of the clones is not carried over; for the studies checked, unresolved V genes explain less than half of this, and the remainder is unexplained. For this sample there are approximately 79,000 clones; approximately 88% appear just once. In total, the top ten clones hold roughly 15% of the sample. The material was peripheral blood, obtained on day 0 of AZD1222 vaccination. The receptors here all came from an adult in good health.

The V call is TRBV5-4, the J call TRBJ1-1, with D possibly matching TRBD1 (6 bases). This CDR3 spans 14 amino acids. V dropped 6 bases and J dropped 2 bases, with 14 bases sitting between them. Germline values: CDR1 SGHNT, CDR2 YYREEE (reference sequence). The CDR3 here is CASTGGQFNTEAFF. Written as DNA, the CDR3 is TGTGCCAGCACCGGGGGGCAGTTTAACACTGAAGCTTTCTTT. The variable domain in full, completed from reference TRBV5-4 and TRBJ1-1, reads ETGVTQSPTHLIKTRGQQVTLRCSSQSGHNTVSWYQQALGQGPQFIFQYYREEENGRGNFPPRFSGLQFPNYSSELNVNALELDDSALYLCASTGGQFNTEAFFGQGTRLTVV.

This chain joins TRBV5-1 and TRBJ2-1; TRBD1 matches 10 bases. V shed 4 bases, J shed 7 bases, and the junction held 5 bases outside the gene matches. Per the germline V gene, CDR1 is SGHRS and CDR2 is YFSETQ. This CDR3 has 14 residues. Here the CDR3 DNA reads TGCGCCAGCAGCGCCCGGACAGGGGGGAATGAGCAGTTCTTC. This codes for CASSARTGGNEQFF.

The chain combines TRBV6-5 with TRBJ1-1; D gene ambiguous. The V end was cut by 2 bases, the J end by 11 bases, with 15 bases between. The CDR3 sequence is 13 residues long. CDR1 and CDR2 from the germline V gene are MNHEY and SVGAGI. The CDR3 protein is CASSYRGARPAFF. The DNA for the CDR3 is TGTGCCAGCAGTTACAGAGGAGCCCGCCCGGCTTTCTTT.

The chain has TRBV18 and TRBJ1-1; 8 positions agree with TRBD1. V shed 0 bases and J 11 bases; nucleotides not matched to a gene: 8. The CDR3 extends over 14 amino acids. Germline V gene lookup returns CDR1 KGHSH and CDR2 LQKENI. The DNA for the CDR3 is TGTGCCAGCTCACCACCGTCAGGGGGCGTTTTGGCTTTCTTT. Translation: CASSPPSGGVLAFF.

The rearrangement joins TRBV2 to TRBJ1-2; D is unclear. CDR1 and CDR2 from the germline V gene are SNHLY and FYNNEI. The germline V and J ends were trimmed by 5 bases and 5 bases, with 9 bases remaining between them. This CDR3 comprises 12 residues. The CDR3: CASSPDLYGYTF. CDR3 coding DNA: TGTGCCAGCAGTCCAGACTTATATGGCTACACCTTC.

This chain connects TRBV10-2 to TRBJ2-3; 9 bases align to TRBD1. Per germline, CDR1 WSHSY and CDR2 SAAADI. Unmatched junction bases numbered 4, after V lost 3 bases and J lost 3 bases. The CDR3 has 15 amino acids. The CDR3 loop is CASSDGTGLTDTQYF. In nucleotides, the CDR3 is TGCGCCAGCAGTGACGGGACAGGGTTGACAGATACGCAGTATTTT.

The J gene is TRBJ2-5, the V gene TRBV19, with TRBD2 identical over 9 bases. This CDR3 contains 16 residues. The V segment lost 5 bases and the J segment 1 base; nucleotides outside the gene matches: 8. The germline V gene has CDR1 LNHDA and CDR2 SQIVND (reference sequence). The CDR3 coding sequence is TGTGCCAGTAGTTTTGTAGCGGGAGTTGGCCAAGAGACCCAGTACTTC. Protein product: CASSFVAGVGQETQYF.

The chain is built from TRBV7-8 and TRBJ1-5; D perhaps matches TRBD1 (5 bases). V shed 2 bases and J shed 7 bases, with 18 bases lying between them. The length of the CDR3 is 16 residues. Per the germline V gene, CDR1 is SGHVS and CDR2 is FQNEAQ. The CDR3, as DNA: TGTGCCAGCAGCTTATGGGGCGCGGAAAGGAGCCAGCCCCAGCATTTT. Protein sequence: CASSLWGAERSQPQHF.

The gene calls are TRBV14 and TRBJ1-2, with D unresolved. This CDR3 region has 11 residues. V lost 1 base, J lost 6 bases, and 3 bases lay in between. CDR1 is SGHDN and CDR2 is FVKESK in the germline V gene. The CDR3 sequence is CASSQGHGYTF. In DNA, the CDR3 is TGTGCCAGCAGCCAAGGCCATGGCTACACCTTC. The whole variable domain, remainder taken from reference TRBV14 and TRBJ1-2, is EAGVTQFPSHSVIEKGQTVTLRCDPISGHDNLYWYRRVMGKEIKFLLHFVKESKQDESGMPNNRFLAERTGGTYSTLKVQPAELEDSGVYFCASSQGHGYTFGSGTRLTVV.